This TCR beta chain was recovered during a study of T cell responses to AZD1222 COVID-19 vaccine (dated by TCRdb to the early 2020s). Regarding the study in general: Because spike-specific TCR depth and breadth did not differ between the two schedules, AZD1222 recipients who got a second dose at roughly 4 weeks were pooled with those who got a second dose at roughly 12 weeks. A total of 230 to 250 trial participants underwent TCR sequencing, of whom 207 received two doses of AZD1222 and around 26 received two doses of the MenACWY control vaccine. Trial participants were enrolled by age into subgroups of 18-55, 56-69 and 70-plus years, and around 150, 28 and 57 TCR-sequenced participants, respectively, were included in these subgroups. Points the paper makes about the study in general: The whole spike protein was spanned by vaccine-associated CD4 TCRs, and dominant responses were seen in regions 160-218 and 743-854. Participants were mostly white British, with more females than males. The authors suggested clonal diversity may have been underestimated. Nearly half of unique spike-specific TCRs reportedly recognized epitopes outside regions mutated in the B.1.351 and B.1.1.7 variants. Conclusions about previously exposed vaccinees were limited because only 6 or 7 AZD1222 recipients were SARS-CoV-2 seropositive at baseline. The 56-69-year group was small, and its depth increase did not reach significance, likely because of low power. After two AZD1222 doses, spike-specific TCR breadth and depth were significantly higher than at day 0 and than in MenACWY recipients. Because no day 14 peak-response samples were available, repertoires were characterized only after the peak T cell response.

According to the study, the label for this sample's time point signals: baseline before first vaccination. Samples from vaccinated people were obtained from the UK trials COV001 and COV002, which included a single-blind randomized controlled phase 2/3 trial of AZD1222 (ChAdOx1 nCoV-19) in healthy adults. For TCRbeta chain sequencing, PBMC samples were collected from trial participants at day 0 and at day 28 after the second dose. The CDR3 regions of human TCRbeta chains were analyzed by immunosequencing. For the original study's pipeline: TCRs in the repertoires were matched against a reference library of SARS-CoV-2-specific TCRs that had been generated with the MIRA antigen-specificity platform. Breadth meant the fraction of unique TCRs that were SARS-CoV-2-associated, whereas depth meant the fraction of total T cells that were SARS-CoV-2-associated. Using the MIRA data, each spike-specific TCR was assigned both to the spike region to which the TCR was reactive and to a CD4 or CD8 class. Log10-transformed breadth and depth values were compared by one-way ANOVA with Sidak's multiple comparisons tests. This immuneACCESS table, as held by TCRdb, lists in-frame sequences with V and J called but not all clones. Of the missing ones, under half trace to an unresolved V gene in checked studies; the others have no known cause. V, J and clone size were drawn from that table, and D and trimming were deduced from the DNA. This sample comprises roughly 170,000 clones, 90% to 95% of them detected only once. Around 0.9% of the sample comes from the top ten.

From its cysteine to its phenylalanine, the CDR3 spans 14 amino acids. The kept DNA is CDR3 alone, 42 bases in frame from the first base. The germline V gene (reference sequence) gives CDR1 as SGHNT and CDR2 as YYREEE. Germline trimming: 4 bases from V, 2 bases from J; junction bases outside gene matches: 5. This clone occurred once. Its antigen has not been determined. The input lacks base qualities; no much larger clone sits a single base away. The chain is encoded by TRBV5-4 joined to TRBJ2-5, and 7 junctional nucleotides match TRBD2. This receptor was identified in an adult in good health. The specimen comprised peripheral blood, sampled on day 0 of AZD1222 vaccination. The nucleotides read TGTGCCAGCAGCGAGCGGGGCGGTCAAGAGACCCAGTACTTC. Translated, it reads CASSERGGQETQYF. With the rest looked up from the reference TRBV5-4 and TRBJ2-5 genes rather than sequenced, the full variable domain is ETGVTQSPTHLIKTRGQQVTLRCSSQSGHNTVSWYQQALGQGPQFIFQYYREEENGRGNFPPRFSGLQFPNYSSELNVNALELDDSALYLCASSERGGQETQYFGPGTRLLVL.